This T cell receptor beta chain was identified in a study of CD8 T cells in Susac syndrome. Germline loops: CDR1 LNHNV, CDR2 YYDKDF (reference sequence). The CDR3 consists of 15 residues. Between the trimmed V and J ends, which lost 0 bases and 6 bases, there was a span of 14 bases. Both CD4+ and CD8+ T cells were negatively isolated, and TEMRA cells underwent FACS enrichment. With random hexamers, about 0.5 to 1 ug RNA was reverse transcribed. immunoSEQ multiplex PCR amplified TCR beta CDR3 across 54 Vbeta, 13 Jbeta. TCRdb passed the immunoSEQ multiplex PCR reads through MiXCR, listing each CDR3 protein once. The sample has around 230,000 distinct CDR3 sequences; 95% are singletons.

The chain is built from TRBV15 and TRBJ1-2; D gene ambiguous. Sequencing used CD4+ T cells from PBMCs. This TCR derives from a human donor with multiple sclerosis. The CDR3: CATSRDSRAPNGYTF. The DNA for the CDR3 is TGTGCCACCAGCAGAGATTCGAGGGCACCGAATGGCTACACCTTC.